This TCR beta chain was captured by sequencing in a study of cytomegalovirus exposure and HLA in healthy donors. Study-wide findings and caveats: Rarity characterized most TCR sequences, yet some public TCRs appeared in many donors.

On this clone itself: The antigen is unknown.

The CDR3 totals 16 residues. CDR1 is SGHDT, CDR2 YYEEEE, per germline. The V end lost 0 bases, the J end lost 3 bases, and 15 bases lay between the germline ends. Profiled with immunoSEQ multiplex PCR; TCRdb holds only in-frame clones, not every one. Of about 170,000 clones listed, 86% are singletons. The chain combines TRBV5-6 with TRBJ1-2; perhaps TRBD1 as D (5 bases). The source of this sequence is a woman in her late teens or twenties in good health and CMV-seronegative. Sample: PBMCs. The CDR3 spells CASSLGRTGDDYGYTF. In DNA, the CDR3 is TGTGCCAGCAGCTTGGGCAGGACGGGGGACGACTATGGCTACACCTTC.